Below, 18 T cell receptor beta chains from the same sample are listed, as sequenced in a study of patients and donors after allogeneic stem cell transplantation. One entry per CDR3 protein results from TCRdb running MiXCR on the RT-PCR reads. The sample includes approximately 220,000 distinct CDR3 sequences, about 38% of them seen just once. Sequenced sample: blood, either unsorted or a sorted T cell fraction (not recorded which). The receptors here all came from a human donor who was either an allogeneic HSCT recipient or a stem cell or donor lymphocyte infusion donor (not recorded which). It is not recorded whose cells these are; they may come from a transplant donor.

This clonotype was recorded a few times. The V gene is TRBV20-1, the J gene TRBJ1-6, with D hard to call. The germline V gene encodes CDR1 DFQATT and CDR2 SNEGSKA (reference sequence). The CDR3 consists of 17 residues. The germline V and J ends were trimmed by 0 bases and 0 bases, with 12 bases remaining between them. The CDR3 spells CSARDPGSSSYNSPLHF. The CDR3 DNA reads as TGCAGTGCTAGAGATCCCGGATCGAGCTCCTATAATTCACCCCTCCACTTT.

This clonotype was counted a few times. V gene TRBV12-3 or TRBV12-4 combines with J gene TRBJ1-5; TRBD1 might be the D (5 bases). The CDR3 spans 15 residues. V was pared by 6 bases and J by 6 bases, with 18 bases between. CDR3 in DNA: TGTGCCAGCAGCCCGAGCGGGGCGGCTATTCAGCCCCAGCATTTT. This sequence encodes CASSPSGAAIQPQHF.

The CDR3 DNA reads TGCGCCAGCAGCTTGACAGTAGGCAATCAGCCCCAGCATTTT. The encoded protein is CASSLTVGNQPQHF. This chain joins TRBV5-1 and TRBJ1-5; unclear D gene. Trimming removed 1 base from V and 2 bases from J, with 7 bases in between. This CDR3 region has 14 residues. Germline CDR1 and CDR2: SGHRS and YFSETQ.

The chain joins TRBV6-5 to TRBJ1-2, with no clear D. V lost 4 bases and J lost 3, with 9 bases in between. Germline CDR1 is MNHEY and CDR2 is SVGAGI. CDR3 length: 13 amino acids. The CDR3 region is CASSSLEYYGYTF. The CDR3 DNA is TGTGCCAGCAGTTCCCTAGAATACTATGGCTACACCTTC.

This clonotype has a handful of counts. The genes are TRBV12-3 or TRBV12-4 and TRBJ1-3; TRBD1 is a possible D gene (6 bases). Trimming cost V 2 bases and J 4 bases, with 12 bases left between them. The CDR3 is 15 residues long. CDR3: CASSLWQGPGNTIYF. The CDR3 coding sequence is TGTGCCAGCAGTTTATGGCAGGGGCCCGGAAACACCATATATTTT.

This chain connects TRBV4-1 to TRBJ2-2; the D gene is possibly TRBD1 (6 bases). This CDR3 is 17 amino acids long. The germline CDR1 and CDR2 sequences are MGHRA and YSYEKL. Between the trimmed V and J ends, which lost 2 bases and 0 bases, there was a span of 13 bases. The CDR3 DNA reads TGCGCCAGCAGCCAATATTTTACAGGGACGAACACCGGGGAGCTGTTTTTT. Translation: CASSQYFTGTNTGELFF.

The V call is TRBV12-3 or TRBV12-4, the J call TRBJ2-1; D is unresolved. V gave up 6 bases and J gave up 6 bases, with 15 bases separating them. The CDR3 has 14 amino acids. CDR3 protein: CASRPTSLGNEQFF. DNA for the CDR3: TGTGCCAGCAGGCCAACTTCCCTAGGCAATGAGCAGTTCTTC.

J is TRBJ1-6 and V is TRBV6-6; D is uncertain. V was cut by 2 bases and J by 10 bases, with 6 bases left in between. This CDR3 spans 12 amino acids. CDR1 is MNHNY and CDR2 is SVGAGI in the germline V gene (reference sequence). This CDR3 is CASSYEDSPLHF. The CDR3 DNA reads as TGTGCCAGCAGTTACGAGGACTCACCCCTCCACTTT.

This clonotype has more than one count but fewer than ten. The rearrangement uses TRBV29-1 and TRBJ2-1; D is unclear. Germline V gene lookup returns CDR1 SQVTM and CDR2 ANQGSEA. The CDR3 runs to 12 residues. Between the trimmed V and J ends, which lost 4 bases and 7 bases, there was a span of 11 bases. The CDR3 here is CSVGPGRNEQFF. The CDR3 nucleotides are TGCAGCGTTGGCCCTGGGCGGAATGAGCAGTTCTTC.

This clonotype was picked up a small number of times. The V and J genes are TRBV30 and TRBJ1-1; D gene ambiguous. V was shortened by 0 bases and J by 8 bases, with 13 bases between the two germline ends. Germline V lookup: CDR1 GTSNPN, CDR2 SVGIG (reference sequence). This CDR3 spans 13 amino acids. CDR3 nucleotides: TGTGCCTGGAGTGTACGTTCCCCCCGAGAAGCTTTCTTT. This codes for CAWSVRSPREAFF.

This clonotype has just a few counts. The chain uses TRBV15 and TRBJ2-7, with D uncertain. The length of the CDR3 is 14 residues. CDR1 is LNHNV and CDR2 is YYDKDF in the germline V gene (reference sequence). V was pared by 3 bases and J by 2 bases, with 11 bases between. In nucleotides, the CDR3 is TGTGCCACCAGCAGCTTCCCTGGCACCTACGAGCAGTACTTC. Translation gives CATSSFPGTYEQYF. Full variable domain (outside the CDR3, taken from reference TRBV15 and TRBJ2-7): DAMVIQNPRYQVTQFGKPVTLSCSQTLNHNVMYWYQQKSSQAPKLLFHYYDKDFNNEADTPDNFQSRRPNTSFCFLDIRSPGLGDTAMYLCATSSFPGTYEQYFGPGTRLTVT.

V usage is TRBV6-5 and J usage is TRBJ1-2; 10 bases align to TRBD1. V was clipped by 5 bases and J by 7 bases; unmatched bases: 13. The CDR3 is made up of 16 amino acids. Germline V lookup: CDR1 MNHEY, CDR2 SVGAGI. CDR3 nucleotides: TGTGCCAGCAGTCCCTCCGACAGGGGGCGAGGACGTGGCTACACCTTC. Its protein is CASSPSDRGRGRGYTF.

J is TRBJ1-3 and V is TRBV3-1; no firm D call. The length of the CDR3 is 13 residues. V was clipped by 0 bases and J by 5 bases, with 5 bases between them. The germline CDR1 and CDR2 sequences are LGHDT and YNNKEL (reference sequence). CDR3 nucleotides: TGTGCCAGCAGCCAAGATCGGCGAAACACCATATATTTT. Its translation: CASSQDRRNTIYF.

The rearrangement uses TRBV25-1 and TRBJ1-5; D unclear. The V end was cut by 3 bases, the J end by 0 bases, with 9 bases between. Germline V lookup: CDR1 MGHDK, CDR2 SYGVNS. The CDR3 is made up of 15 amino acids. CDR3 sequence: CASSEGGFSNQPQHF. The CDR3 coding sequence is TGTGCCAGCAGTGAGGGTGGCTTTAGCAATCAGCCCCAGCATTTT. Combining the CDR3 with reference TRBV25-1 and TRBJ1-5 gives the whole variable domain EADIYQTPRYLVIGTGKKITLECSQTMGHDKMYWYQQDPGMELHLIHYSYGVNSTEKGDLSSESTVSRIRTEHFPLTLESARPSHTSQYLCASSEGGFSNQPQHFGDGTRLSIL.

The genes are TRBV10-3 and TRBJ2-5; D uncertain. Germline CDR1 ENHRY, CDR2 SYGVKD. The CDR3 runs to 14 residues. Trimming removed 0 bases at V and 5 bases at J, with 10 bases between. The CDR3 sequence: CAISESWGLETQYF. CDR3 in DNA: TGTGCCATCAGTGAGTCTTGGGGATTGGAGACCCAGTACTTC.

This clonotype showed up just a few times. The V call is TRBV4-1, the J call TRBJ1-2; 8 bases match TRBD1. Losses at the gene ends were 3 bases for V and 3 bases for J; bases not matched to a gene: 6. The germline CDR1 and CDR2 sequences are MGHRA and YSYEKL. This CDR3 region has 15 residues. The CDR3 loop is CASSHRTGSDYGYTF. For the CDR3, the DNA is TGCGCCAGCAGCCATCGGACAGGGAGCGACTATGGCTACACCTTC.

The chain carries TRBV20-1 and TRBJ1-5, with D maybe TRBD1 (5 bases). The CDR3 is 15 amino acids. Between the trimmed V and J ends, which lost 6 bases and 6 bases, there was a span of 21 bases. From germline, CDR1 is DFQATT and CDR2 SNEGSKA (reference sequence). In nucleotides, the CDR3 is TGCAGTGCCAGGGAAGCGGTCAGGGAGAGTCAGCCCCAGCATTTT. Residues: CSAREAVRESQPQHF.

The V and J genes are TRBV7-6 and TRBJ2-2; D might be TRBD1 (6 bases). The CDR3 length is 14 residues. Per the germline V gene, CDR1 is SGHVS and CDR2 is FNYEAQ. V was shortened by 5 bases and J by 2 bases, with 9 bases between the two germline ends. CDR3 in amino acids: CASSGGSNTGELFF. CDR3 in DNA: TGTGCCAGCAGCGGGGGCTCTAACACCGGGGAGCTGTTTTTT.